The 17 T cell receptor beta chains below were found in one sample sequenced in a study of blood T cell repertoires in COVID-19. Sequenced by immunoSEQ multiplex PCR; TCRdb stores in-frame clones only, minus some. The sample contains 300,000 to 400,000 clones, around 88% of which appear only once. Material for sequencing was peripheral blood. The receptor source for this set is a woman in her thirties with COVID-19, enrolled during active disease.

CDR3 DNA: TGCGCCAGCAGTCGGACTAGCGGGACTTACAATGAGCAGTTCTTC. Residues: CASSRTSGTYNEQFF. The chain carries TRBV4-1 and TRBJ2-1, with TRBD2 identical over 12 bases. V shed 6 bases and J 4 bases; nucleotides not matched to a gene: 4. Germline V CDR1 and CDR2: MGHRA, YSYEKL. This CDR3 is 15 amino acids long.

The genes are TRBV2 and TRBJ1-6; 10 bases align to TRBD1. This CDR3 comprises 15 residues. V lost 4 bases to trimming and J lost 6 bases; unmatched junction nucleotides: 3. CDR1 SNHLY and CDR2 FYNNEI come from the germline V gene. CDR3 DNA: TGTGCCAGCAGTGGGTGGACAGGGGGTAATTCACCCCTCCACTTT. It yields the protein CASSGWTGGNSPLHF.

The V gene is TRBV7-2, the J gene TRBJ2-3; 15 positions match TRBD2. Germline trimming cut 3 bases from V and 1 base from J; bases unmatched to any gene: 5. The CDR3 extends over 18 amino acids. Germline V gives CDR1 SGHTA, CDR2 FQGNSA. The CDR3 spells CASSLMGLAGGRTDTQYF. CDR3 in DNA: TGTGCCAGCAGCTTGATGGGACTAGCGGGGGGCCGCACAGATACGCAGTATTTT.

This sequence joins TRBV27 and TRBJ1-1; maybe TRBD1 (5 bases). Trimming took off 2 bases at V and 11 bases at J, with 18 bases between the two ends. The CDR3 extends over 14 amino acids. CDR1 is MNHEY and CDR2 is SMNVEV in the germline V gene (reference sequence). The CDR3 nucleotides read TGTGCCAGCAGTTTAACTCAAGGGGCCGTGAGTGCTTTCTTT. It yields the protein CASSLTQGAVSAFF.

The chain combines TRBV7-2 with TRBJ1-1, with 12 bases that match TRBD1. Germline CDR1 reads SGHTA; CDR2 reads FQGNSA. The CDR3 is 17 residues long. Trimming took 4 bases from V and 4 from J; bases not matched to a gene: 10. CDR3 nucleotides: TGTGCCAGCAGCTCACCGGGACAGGGGGCGTGGGGCACTGAAGCTTTCTTT. This codes for CASSSPGQGAWGTEAFF.

This rearrangement joins TRBV4-1 to TRBJ1-4; D may be TRBD1 (6 bases). The ends were cut back, 4 bases at V and 6 bases at J, with 18 bases in the middle. CDR1 is MGHRA, CDR2 YSYEKL, per germline. The CDR3 spans 16 residues. CDR3 loop: CASSLTGIEVYEKLFF. In nucleotides, the CDR3 is TGCGCCAGCAGCCTCACAGGGATTGAGGTCTATGAAAAACTGTTTTTT.

The chain is built from TRBV27 and TRBJ2-2; 8 nucleotides line up with TRBD1. The V gene's germline CDR1 is MNHEY and CDR2 SMNVEV (reference sequence). The CDR3 consists of 17 residues. Germline trimming cut 5 bases from V and 4 bases from J; bases unmatched to any gene: 12. In nucleotides, the CDR3 is TGTGCCAGCAGTCCCTCCCCCGGGACAGGTGCCACCGGGGAGCTGTTTTTT. It codes for CASSPSPGTGATGELFF.

The chain couples TRBV27 to TRBJ1-1; no reliable D call. V lost 8 bases to trimming and J lost 5 bases, with 6 bases between them. This CDR3 comprises 10 residues. Germline CDR1 reads MNHEY; CDR2 reads SMNVEV (reference sequence). CDR3 residues: CASGRTEAFF. Written as DNA, the CDR3 is TGTGCCAGCGGGAGGACTGAAGCTTTCTTT.

The chain links TRBV24-1 to TRBJ2-3; TRBD1 agrees at 9 bases. CDR3 length: 16 amino acids. From germline, CDR1 is KGHDR and CDR2 SFDVKD. V shed 4 bases and J 3 bases; nucleotides not matched to a gene: 7. The chain's CDR3 is CATSDGTGGATDTQYF. The CDR3 DNA reads as TGTGCCACCAGTGACGGAACAGGGGGCGCGACAGATACGCAGTATTTT.

This chain joins TRBV27 and TRBJ2-1; D gene unclear. Germline V CDR1 and CDR2: MNHEY, SMNVEV (reference sequence). The CDR3 is made up of 12 amino acids. With 5 bases removed from V and 10 bases from J, the gap between germline ends came to 12 bases. In DNA, the CDR3 is TGTGCCAGCAGTACCGGAGCCAGAGAGCAGTTCTTC. Encoded protein: CASSTGAREQFF.

The chain joins TRBV15 to TRBJ2-7; D not resolved. Germline CDR1 and CDR2: LNHNV and YYDKDF (reference sequence). The CDR3 length is 13 residues. Trimming pared 1 base from V and 6 bases from J, leaving 10 bases between. The CDR3 nucleotides read TGTGCCACCAGCAGAGGCAGAAATCGCGAGCAGTACTTC. Residues: CATSRGRNREQYF. Full variable domain (remainder filled in from reference TRBV15 and TRBJ2-7): DAMVIQNPRYQVTQFGKPVTLSCSQTLNHNVMYWYQQKSSQAPKLLFHYYDKDFNNEADTPDNFQSRRPNTSFCFLDIRSPGLGDTAMYLCATSRGRNREQYFGPGTRLTVT.

This clone appeared a few times. This chain uses TRBV14 with TRBJ1-4, with D possibly matching TRBD1 (5 bases). The CDR3 sequence is 14 residues long. Germline CDR1 SGHDN, CDR2 FVKESK. V was cut by 1 base and J by 7 bases, with 10 bases left in between. CDR3 nucleotide sequence: TGTGCCAGCAGCCAAGCAGGGAAGGGTGAAAAACTGTTTTTT. It codes for CASSQAGKGEKLFF.

The J gene is TRBJ1-6, the V gene TRBV6-6; no clear D gene. The germline gives CDR1 MNHNY, CDR2 SVGAGI (reference sequence). Trimming pared 2 bases from V and 6 bases from J, leaving 11 bases between. The CDR3 totals 15 residues. The CDR3 protein is CASSYQASINSPLHF. DNA for the CDR3: TGTGCCAGCAGTTACCAGGCTTCCATTAATTCACCCCTCCACTTT.

The J gene is TRBJ1-4, the V gene TRBV18; no firm D call. The length of the CDR3 is 13 residues. Germline-derived CDR1 and CDR2 are KGHSH and LQKENI. Trimming shortened V by 2 bases and J by 7 bases, and 8 bases separated the two germline ends. The CDR3 loop reads CASSPRTVEKLFF. CDR3 coding DNA: TGTGCCAGCTCACCAAGAACGGTTGAAAAACTGTTTTTT.

The chain couples TRBV7-2 to TRBJ2-7, with 7 nucleotides matching TRBD1. Trimming cost V 5 bases and J 2 bases; bases outside gene matches: 6. The CDR3 totals 14 residues. CDR1 and CDR2 (germline): SGHTA, FQGNSA. This CDR3 is CASSVSGTAYEQYF. The CDR3 DNA reads as TGTGCCAGCAGCGTCTCCGGGACAGCCTACGAGCAGTACTTC. Combining the CDR3 with reference TRBV7-2 and TRBJ2-7 gives the whole variable domain GAGVSQSPSNKVTEKGKDVELRCDPISGHTALYWYRQSLGQGLEFLIYFQGNSAPDKSGLPSDRFSAERTGGSVSTLTIQRTQQEDSAVYLCASSVSGTAYEQYFGPGTRLTVT.

This clone was counted many times. The J gene is TRBJ1-2, the V gene TRBV2, with 7 bases lining up with TRBD1. This CDR3 has 20 amino acids. From germline, CDR1 is SNHLY and CDR2 FYNNEI. The trim removed 4 bases at V and 3 bases at J, leaving 23 bases unmatched. DNA for the CDR3: TGTGCCAGCAGTGGTCGGGACAGATATGCCGACCTACCCACATACTATGGCTACACCTTC. Translated: CASSGRDRYADLPTYYGYTF.

The rearrangement uses TRBV27 and TRBJ2-3; D gene unclear. V lost 4 bases and J 8 bases, leaving 10 bases between the germline ends. Germline lookup yields CDR1 MNHEY and CDR2 SMNVEV (reference sequence). This CDR3 is 12 amino acids long. In DNA form, the CDR3 reads TGTGCCAGCAGTTCAACCTCGGGTACGCAGTATTTT. Its protein product is CASSSTSGTQYF.